Presented here are 3 T cell receptor beta chains from one specimen sequenced in a study of blood T cell repertoires in COVID-19 (dated by TCRdb to the early 2020s). Libraries were built with the immunoSEQ multiplex PCR assay. TCRdb took over this immuneACCESS table, retaining in-frame rearrangements with V and J assigned. Such tables are incomplete; in checked studies, under half of the missing clones stem from an unresolved V gene, and the remainder is unexplained. This sample has roughly 57,000 clones in its table, and roughly 90% of those were observed once. Of the sample, around 18% is held by the ten largest clones. The sequencing input was peripheral blood. These TCRs come from a human donor in a cohort sampled during active COVID-19.

The rearrangement joins TRBV5-1 to TRBJ2-5; 13 bases align to TRBD2. V dropped 6 bases and J dropped 1; count of bases not matched to a gene: 3. The CDR3 is 15 amino acids. Germline lookup yields CDR1 SGHRS and CDR2 YFSETQ. CDR3 loop: CASNRLAGGQETQYF. The DNA for the CDR3 is TGCGCCAGCAACCGACTAGCGGGGGGCCAAGAGACCCAGTACTTC.

CDR3 DNA sequence: TGTGCCAGCAGCCAACAGGGTAGCCACGAGCAGTACTTC. Translation: CASSQQGSHEQYF. The genes are TRBV3-1 (or the pseudogene TRBV3-2) and TRBJ2-7; perhaps TRBD1 as D (5 bases). CDR1 is LGHDT, CDR2 YNNKEL, per germline (reference sequence). The CDR3 runs to 13 residues. The germline V and J ends were trimmed by 2 bases and 5 bases, with 10 bases remaining between them.

This clone was counted a single time. The chain couples TRBV24-1 to TRBJ2-3; D gene ambiguous. Trimming left V 3 bases short and J 1 base short, with 7 bases between. The CDR3 spans 14 residues. The germline V gene has CDR1 KGHDR and CDR2 SFDVKD. The CDR3 bases are TGTGCCACCAGTGATACAGACGGCACAGATACGCAGTATTTT. Translation gives CATSDTDGTDTQYF.